Sequencing of this T cell receptor (beta chain) was carried out in a study of blood T cells in healthy people across ages. Germline V gene data show CDR1 as SQVTM and CDR2 as ANQGSEA. With termini counted, the CDR3 has 12 amino acids. A second PCR, run for roughly 7 to 12 cycles, used a sample-barcoded 5' primer plus a J-beta primer mix. TCRdb independently ran MiXCR on the 5' RACE reads; one entry per CDR3 protein. Of approximately 780,000 distinct CDR3 sequences in the sample, 25% to 30% were seen once. The study, taken as a whole, reports: Older age coincided with a roughly linear decline in TCR beta diversity per million T cells.

Remarks on this clonotype: What it binds is not known. This CDR3 fails to terminate in the conserved phenylalanine or tryptophan, so it likely reflects a read error. The limits of the CDR3 on the DNA are not certain, so only TCRdb's listed CDR3 is given.

This same sample was also taken into another study, of T cells of mothers and their children. As that study records: The people who donated were three healthy Caucasian mothers and their six children. Sample barcodes and 2-4 random nucleotides came from the second PCR's M1S primer.

The clonotype originates from a boy under 18 in good health. The chain has TRBV29-1 and TRBJ1-2; whether TRBD1, the table's D call, matches the DNA was not checked. The specimen sequenced was blood. CDR3 protein: CSVWDGRFIIPL.